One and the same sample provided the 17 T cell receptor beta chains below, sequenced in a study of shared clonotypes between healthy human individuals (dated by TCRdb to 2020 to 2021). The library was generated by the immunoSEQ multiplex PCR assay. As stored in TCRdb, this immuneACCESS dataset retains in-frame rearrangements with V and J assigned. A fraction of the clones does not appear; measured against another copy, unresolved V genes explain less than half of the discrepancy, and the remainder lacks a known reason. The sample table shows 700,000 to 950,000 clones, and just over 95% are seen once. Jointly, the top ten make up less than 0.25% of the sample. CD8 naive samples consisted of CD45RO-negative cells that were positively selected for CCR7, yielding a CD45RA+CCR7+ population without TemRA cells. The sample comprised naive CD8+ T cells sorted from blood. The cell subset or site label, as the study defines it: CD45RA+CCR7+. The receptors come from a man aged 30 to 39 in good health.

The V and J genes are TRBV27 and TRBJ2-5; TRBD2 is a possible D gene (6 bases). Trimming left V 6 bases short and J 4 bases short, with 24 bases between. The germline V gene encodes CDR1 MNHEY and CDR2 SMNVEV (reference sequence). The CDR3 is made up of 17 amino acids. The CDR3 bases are TGTGCCAGCAGCCTAACGTTCCCTCTAGCGAGCAGAGAGACCCAGTACTTC. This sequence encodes CASSLTFPLASRETQYF.

DNA of the CDR3: TGCGCCAGCAGTGAGTCGACCGTACCGGGGGAGACCCAGTACTTC. This translates into CASSESTVPGETQYF. The chain joins TRBV10-2 to TRBJ2-5; D is perhaps TRBD2 (5 bases). The CDR3 runs to 15 residues. Germline CDR1 reads WSHSY; CDR2 reads SAAADI. V was shortened by 0 bases and J by 5 bases, with 13 bases between the two germline ends.

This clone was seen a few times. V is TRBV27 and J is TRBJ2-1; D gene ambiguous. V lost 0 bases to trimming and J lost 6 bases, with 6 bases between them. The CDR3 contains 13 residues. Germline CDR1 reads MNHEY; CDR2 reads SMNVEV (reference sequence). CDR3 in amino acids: CASSLSWGNEQFF. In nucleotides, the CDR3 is TGTGCCAGCAGTTTATCCTGGGGCAATGAGCAGTTCTTC.

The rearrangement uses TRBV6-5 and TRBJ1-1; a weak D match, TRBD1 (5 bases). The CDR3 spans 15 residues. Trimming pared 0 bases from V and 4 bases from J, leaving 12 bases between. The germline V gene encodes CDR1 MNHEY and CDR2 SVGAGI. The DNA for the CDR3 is TGTGCCAGCAGTTACTCTCGGGGCTTTGGCACTGAAGCTTTCTTT. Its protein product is CASSYSRGFGTEAFF.

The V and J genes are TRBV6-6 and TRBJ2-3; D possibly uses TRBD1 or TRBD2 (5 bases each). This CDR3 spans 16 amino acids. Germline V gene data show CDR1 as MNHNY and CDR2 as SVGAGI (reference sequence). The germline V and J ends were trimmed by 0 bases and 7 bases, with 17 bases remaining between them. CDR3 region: CASSYSAGRYRNTQYF. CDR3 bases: TGTGCCAGCAGTTACTCGGCAGGGAGATATCGTAATACGCAGTATTTT.

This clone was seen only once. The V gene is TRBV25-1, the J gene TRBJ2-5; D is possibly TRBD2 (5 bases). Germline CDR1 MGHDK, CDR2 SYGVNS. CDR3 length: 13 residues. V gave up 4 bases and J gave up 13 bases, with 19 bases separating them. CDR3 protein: CASSAQTRSGLYF. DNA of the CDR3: TGTGCCAGCAGTGCACAGACTCGGAGCGGACTGTACTTC.

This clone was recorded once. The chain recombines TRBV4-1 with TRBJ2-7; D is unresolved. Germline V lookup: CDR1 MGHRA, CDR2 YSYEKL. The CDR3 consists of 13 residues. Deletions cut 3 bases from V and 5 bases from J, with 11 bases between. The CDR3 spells CASSQVSADEQYF. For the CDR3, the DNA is TGCGCCAGCAGCCAGGTTTCCGCTGACGAGCAGTACTTC.

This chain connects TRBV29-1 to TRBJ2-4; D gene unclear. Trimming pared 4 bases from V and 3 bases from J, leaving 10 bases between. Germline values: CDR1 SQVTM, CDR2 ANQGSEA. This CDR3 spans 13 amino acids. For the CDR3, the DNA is TGCAGCGTTGGGTACACCAACAAAAACATTCAGTACTTC. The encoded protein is CSVGYTNKNIQYF.

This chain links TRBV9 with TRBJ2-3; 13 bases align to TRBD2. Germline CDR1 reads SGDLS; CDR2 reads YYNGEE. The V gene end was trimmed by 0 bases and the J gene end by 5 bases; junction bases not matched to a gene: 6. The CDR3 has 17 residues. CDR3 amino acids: CASSVVGTSGVGDTQYF. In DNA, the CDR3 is TGTGCCAGCAGCGTAGTAGGGACTAGCGGGGTTGGAGATACGCAGTATTTT. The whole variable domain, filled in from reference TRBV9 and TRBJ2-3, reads DSGVTQTPKHLITATGQRVTLRCSPRSGDLSVYWYQQSLDQGLQFLIQYYNGEERAKGNILERFSAQQFPDLHSELNLSSLELGDSALYFCASSVVGTSGVGDTQYFGPGTRLTVL.

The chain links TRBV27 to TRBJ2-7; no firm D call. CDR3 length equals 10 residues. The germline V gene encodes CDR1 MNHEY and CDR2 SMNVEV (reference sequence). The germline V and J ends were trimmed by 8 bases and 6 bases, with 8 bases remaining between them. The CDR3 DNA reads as TGTGCCAGCGGGAACTGCGAGCAGTACTTC. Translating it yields CASGNCEQYF.

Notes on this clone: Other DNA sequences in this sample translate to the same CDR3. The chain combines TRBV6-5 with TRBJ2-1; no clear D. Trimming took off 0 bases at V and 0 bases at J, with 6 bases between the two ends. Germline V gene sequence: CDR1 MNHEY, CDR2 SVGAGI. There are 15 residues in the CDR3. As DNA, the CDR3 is TGTGCCAGCAGTTACTCTGGTAGCTCCTACAATGAGCAGTTCTTC. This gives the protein CASSYSGSSYNEQFF.

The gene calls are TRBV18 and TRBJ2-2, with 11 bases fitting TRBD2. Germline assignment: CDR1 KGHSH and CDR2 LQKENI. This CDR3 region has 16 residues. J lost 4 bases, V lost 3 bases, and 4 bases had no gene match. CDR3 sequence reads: CASSPSGRGLTGELFF. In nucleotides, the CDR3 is TGTGCCAGCTCACCTAGCGGGAGGGGCCTCACCGGGGAGCTGTTTTTT.

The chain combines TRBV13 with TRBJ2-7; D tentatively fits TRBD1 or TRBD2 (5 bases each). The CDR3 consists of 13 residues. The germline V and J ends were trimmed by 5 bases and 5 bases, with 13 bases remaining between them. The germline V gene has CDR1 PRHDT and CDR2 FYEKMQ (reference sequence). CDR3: CASSPPREHEQYF. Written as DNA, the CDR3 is TGTGCCAGCAGCCCTCCCAGGGAGCACGAGCAGTACTTC.

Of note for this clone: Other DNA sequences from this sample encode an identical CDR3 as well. The CDR3 spells CASSHYEQYF. Written as DNA, the CDR3 is TGTGCCAGCAGTCACTACGAGCAGTACTTC. This chain connects TRBV28 to TRBJ2-7; D unclear. The CDR3 runs 10 residues. Germline V gene lookup returns CDR1 MDHEN and CDR2 SYDVKM. Trimming took 5 bases from V and 3 from J, leaving 2 bases between them.

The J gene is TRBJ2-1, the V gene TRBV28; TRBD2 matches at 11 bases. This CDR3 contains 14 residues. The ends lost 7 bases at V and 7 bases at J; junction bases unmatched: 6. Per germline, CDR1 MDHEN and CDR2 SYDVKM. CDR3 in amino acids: CASTVAGGLNEQFF. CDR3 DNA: TGTGCCAGCACCGTAGCGGGAGGGTTAAATGAGCAGTTCTTC.

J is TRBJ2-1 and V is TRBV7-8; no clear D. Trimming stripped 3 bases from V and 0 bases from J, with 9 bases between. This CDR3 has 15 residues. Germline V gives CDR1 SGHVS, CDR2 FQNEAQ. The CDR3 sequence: CASSFRKSSYNEQFF. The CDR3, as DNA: TGTGCCAGCAGCTTTCGCAAGAGCTCCTACAATGAGCAGTTCTTC. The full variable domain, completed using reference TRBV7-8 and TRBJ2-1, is GAGVSQSPRYKVAKRGQDVALRCDPISGHVSLFWYQQALGQGPEFLTYFQNEAQLDKSGLPSDRFFAERPEGSVSTLKIQRTQQEDSAVYLCASSFRKSSYNEQFFGPGTRLTVL.

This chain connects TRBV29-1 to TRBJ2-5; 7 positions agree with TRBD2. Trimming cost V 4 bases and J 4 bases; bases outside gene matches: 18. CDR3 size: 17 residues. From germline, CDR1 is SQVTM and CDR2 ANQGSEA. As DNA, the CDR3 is TGCAGCGTTGGCCCTTCGGGCGGGGGTGTTATAGGAGAGACCCAGTACTTC. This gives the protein CSVGPSGGGVIGETQYF.